Following are 8 T cell receptor beta chains from one sample sequenced in a study of post-analysis software for immune sequencing data. cDNA libraries of TCR beta carried unique molecular identifiers. Via MiXCR, TCRdb re-called the PCR reads, giving one row per CDR3 protein. The data hold 650,000 to 850,000 distinct CDR3 sequences, with around 45% observed a single time. Antigens of these TCRs are unknown. Findings and caveats of the study: Patients had higher frequencies than controls of a few TRBV segments, including TRBV5-6, TRBV5-1 and TRBV20-1.

Source material: blood. The receptors originated from a girl aged 10 to 17 with multiple sclerosis.

The chain recombines TRBV20-1 with TRBJ2-5; 14 bases line up with TRBD2. This CDR3 is built from 19 residues. The germline CDR1 and CDR2 sequences are DFQATT and SNEGSKA (reference sequence). With V trimmed by 5 bases and J by 4 bases, 18 bases remained unmatched. In nucleotides, the CDR3 is TGCAGTGCTGCCGGCGATGAGGCGACTAGCGGGAGGGCCGGAGAGACCCAGTACTTC. Its translation is CSAAGDEATSGRAGETQYF.

The CDR3 bases are TGTGCCAGCAGTGAAATGACGGAGATAAATTCACCCCTCCACTTT. Translating gives CASSEMTEINSPLHF. This chain connects TRBV25-1 to TRBJ1-6; no definite D call. CDR3 size: 15 residues. Germline CDR1 reads MGHDK; CDR2 reads SYGVNS. Trimming cost V 2 bases and J 7 bases, with 12 bases left between them. The variable domain in full, completed from reference TRBV25-1 and TRBJ1-6, reads EADIYQTPRYLVIGTGKKITLECSQTMGHDKMYWYQQDPGMELHLIHYSYGVNSTEKGDLSSESTVSRIRTEHFPLTLESARPSHTSQYLCASSEMTEINSPLHFGNGTRLTVT.

The CDR3: CASSLEGPGTDTQYF. For the CDR3, the DNA is TGTGCCAGCAGCTTAGAGGGCCCCGGGACAGATACGCAGTATTTT. The rearrangement links TRBV7-9 to TRBJ2-3; D gene uncertain. There are 15 residues in the CDR3. Germline CDR1 and CDR2: SEHNR and FQNEAQ (reference sequence). The V and J ends lost 1 base and 3 bases respectively, with 11 bases between them.

V and J are TRBV29-1 and TRBJ2-5; D perhaps matches TRBD1 (5 bases). The V and J ends lost 6 bases and 0 bases respectively, with 8 bases between them. The CDR3 consists of 12 residues. Germline lookup yields CDR1 SQVTM and CDR2 ANQGSEA. The CDR3 region is CSVTTDQETQYF. CDR3 nucleotides: TGCAGCGTAACGACAGACCAAGAGACCCAGTACTTC.

This clonotype was observed a few times. The genes are TRBV7-2 and TRBJ2-3, with 7 positions matching TRBD2. The CDR3 is made up of 16 amino acids. Germline V CDR1 and CDR2: SGHTA, FQGNSA. V lost 4 bases to trimming and J lost 5 bases; unmatched junction nucleotides: 12. CDR3: CASSSSVRGSGDTQYF. The CDR3 DNA sequence: TGTGCCAGCAGCTCGTCCGTGCGGGGGTCCGGAGATACGCAGTATTTT.

This sequence joins TRBV11-2 and TRBJ2-7; perhaps TRBD2 as D (6 bases). Trimming cost V 6 bases and J 3 bases, with 12 bases left between them. Germline lookup yields CDR1 SGHAT and CDR2 FQNNGV. The CDR3 totals 13 residues. The CDR3 nucleotides read TGTGCCAGCAGTTTGGGACTCGTCTACGAGCAGTACTTC. Its translation: CASSLGLVYEQYF.

The sample holds a few counts of this clonotype. The J gene is TRBJ2-6, the V gene TRBV5-1; TRBD1 aligns across 7 bases. The CDR3 contains 16 residues. J gave up 4 bases and V 4 bases, and 8 bases lay outside the gene matches. Germline V lookup: CDR1 SGHRS, CDR2 YFSETQ. The CDR3 reads CASSLRQGSGANVLTF. The CDR3 nucleotides are TGCGCCAGCAGCCTCAGACAGGGTTCCGGGGCCAACGTCCTGACTTTC.

The chain is built from TRBV2 and TRBJ1-1; D remains unclear. Germline V gene lookup returns CDR1 SNHLY and CDR2 FYNNEI. Trimming took off 6 bases at V and 5 bases at J, with 16 bases between the two ends. This CDR3 contains 14 residues. The CDR3 bases are TGTGCCAGCAGGGACGGGAGACCGGGGACTGAAGCTTTCTTT. Encoded protein: CASRDGRPGTEAFF.